Below are 27 T cell receptor beta chains sequenced from a single sample in a study of Graves' ophthalmopathy and Graves' hyperthyroidism. TCR beta CDR3 amplification used RNA transcripts. Scientists carried out first-round RT-PCR using HTBI primers and then a second-round multiplex PCR. TCRdb re-analysed the multiplex PCR reads in MiXCR, keeping a single row per CDR3 protein. The sample shows about 660,000 distinct CDR3 sequences, under 50% of them seen only once. Sequencing was carried out using peripheral blood. The receptors were gathered from an adult man with Graves' ophthalmopathy.

The chain has TRBV25-1 and TRBJ1-3; perhaps TRBD1 as D (5 bases). The CDR3 covers 14 residues. The ends were cut back, 6 bases at V and 4 bases at J, with 13 bases in the middle. The V gene's germline CDR1 is MGHDK and CDR2 SYGVNS. The CDR3 spells CASRAGAWGNTIYF. The CDR3 region has the DNA TGTGCCAGCAGGGCCGGGGCGTGGGGAAACACCATATATTTT. The variable domain in full, with the rest retrieved from reference TRBV25-1 and TRBJ1-3, is EADIYQTPRYLVIGTGKKITLECSQTMGHDKMYWYQQDPGMELHLIHYSYGVNSTEKGDLSSESTVSRIRTEHFPLTLESARPSHTSQYLCASRAGAWGNTIYFGEGSWLTVV.

As concerns this clonotype: Compared with germline, one end of the junction differs, possibly owing to a read error. V and J are TRBV7-6 and TRBJ2-2; D perhaps matches TRBD1 (5 bases). Per germline, CDR1 SGHVS and CDR2 FNYEAQ. CDR3 size: 16 residues. CDR3 residues: CASSPTDTVTTRELFF. The DNA for the CDR3 is TGTGCCAGCAGCCCGACAGACACGGTAACCACCAGGGAGCTGTTTTTT.

This clonotype occurred many times. The V gene is TRBV6-1, the J gene TRBJ1-1; no firm D call. Looked up from germline, CDR1 is MNHNS and CDR2 is SASEGT. V lost 6 bases to trimming and J lost 5 bases, with 10 bases between them. The CDR3 sequence is 12 residues long. This CDR3 reads CASSLTWTEAFF. CDR3 coding DNA: TGTGCCAGCAGCTTGACTTGGACTGAAGCTTTCTTT.

This clonotype was counted ten times or more. The chain employs TRBV10-3 and TRBJ2-5; D unresolved. The germline CDR1 and CDR2 sequences are ENHRY and SYGVKD. There are 13 residues in the CDR3. V gave up 3 bases and J gave up 5 bases, with 10 bases separating them. In nucleotides, the CDR3 is TGTGCCATCAGTGATATGGTTTGGGAGACCCAGTACTTC. This sequence encodes CAISDMVWETQYF.

This clonotype has ten or more counts. The rearrangement links TRBV10-3 to TRBJ1-2; no firm D call. The CDR3 is 14 amino acids. CDR1 ENHRY and CDR2 SYGVKD come from the germline V gene. V dropped 10 bases and J dropped 8 bases, with 23 bases sitting between them. The CDR3 sequence: CASSLGDASRGYTF. DNA for the CDR3: TGTGCCAGCAGCCTCGGGGATGCGTCGCGAGGCTACACCTTC.

This chain joins TRBV25-1 and TRBJ1-1, with a tentative D call TRBD1 (6 bases). Germline lookup yields CDR1 MGHDK and CDR2 SYGVNS. This CDR3 has 14 amino acids. Between the trimmed V and J ends, which lost 3 bases and 6 bases, there was a span of 14 bases. The CDR3 sequence is CASSEMDSLPEAFF. The CDR3, as DNA: TGTGCCAGCAGTGAGATGGACAGCCTCCCTGAAGCTTTCTTT.

This clonotype occurred many times. The CDR3, as DNA: TGCAGCGTTAGGATTGGTGTAGAGGGTTTAAGGGAGCAGTACTTC. Protein product: CSVRIGVEGLREQYF. The J gene is TRBJ2-7, the V gene TRBV29-1; tentative D call: TRBD2 (5 bases). The CDR3 contains 15 residues. Germline CDR1 reads SQVTM; CDR2 reads ANQGSEA. Deletions cut 5 bases from V and 7 bases from J, with 24 bases between.

This clonotype was observed at least ten times. This chain links TRBV5-1 with TRBJ2-7, with 8 bases identical to TRBD1. CDR3 size: 15 residues. V was pared by 0 bases and J by 3 bases, with 5 bases of the junction left unmatched. The germline CDR1 and CDR2 sequences are SGHRS and YFSETQ. CDR3 DNA: TGCGCCAGCAGCTTGGACGGGACAGGTATCTACGAGCAGTACTTC. Protein: CASSLDGTGIYEQYF.

The V gene is TRBV11-2, the J gene TRBJ2-7, with TRBD1 matching over 10 bases. Germline trimming cut 5 bases from V and 4 bases from J; bases unmatched to any gene: 5. The CDR3 contains 14 residues. CDR1 is SGHAT and CDR2 is FQNNGV in the germline V gene. The CDR3 loop reads CASSKGQGTYEQYF. The CDR3 bases are TGTGCCAGCAGCAAGGGACAGGGGACGTACGAGCAGTACTTC.

Written as DNA, the CDR3 is TGCGCCAGCAGCTTGGAGGTCCAAGGGTCGATCGGCCACGAGCAGTACTTC. Translating gives CASSLEVQGSIGHEQYF. This chain joins TRBV5-1 and TRBJ2-7, with D uncertain. Looked up from germline, CDR1 is SGHRS and CDR2 is YFSETQ. The CDR3 totals 17 residues. The V end was cut by 0 bases, the J end by 5 bases, with 21 bases between.

With respect to this clonotype: Sequence at one end of the junction differs from germline and may be a read error. The chain couples TRBV7-2 to TRBJ2-2; TRBD1 matches 9 bases. This CDR3 has 16 residues. Per germline, CDR1 SGHTA and CDR2 FQGNSA. For the CDR3, the DNA is TGTGCCAGCAGCTGGACAGGGGCGCTTGACACCGGGGAGCCGTTTTTT. It encodes CASSWTGALDTGEPFF.

The sample holds many counts of this clonotype. This rearrangement joins TRBV9 to TRBJ1-4; possible D gene TRBD1, 5 bases. Germline lookup yields CDR1 SGDLS and CDR2 YYNGEE. The length of the CDR3 is 12 residues. The germline V and J ends were trimmed by 3 bases and 13 bases, with 13 bases remaining between them. The CDR3 nucleotides are TGTGCCAGCAGCGGAGACAGCCCCGGACTGTTTTTT. The encoded protein is CASSGDSPGLFF.

This clonotype has a count of ten or more. This rearrangement joins TRBV20-1 to TRBJ1-5; no clear D. The CDR3 loop spans 11 amino acids. Germline V lookup: CDR1 DFQATT, CDR2 SNEGSKA (reference sequence). The V and J ends lost 5 bases and 4 bases respectively, with 6 bases between them. The CDR3 DNA is TGCAGTGCTTCGATAAATCAGCCCCAGCATTTT. Its translation: CSASINQPQHF.

This chain joins TRBV25-1 and TRBJ1-3; 7 bases map to TRBD1. The CDR3 runs to 16 residues. V trimming: 6 bases; J trimming: 0 bases; junction bases outside the gene matches: 8. Germline loops: CDR1 MGHDK, CDR2 SYGVNS. CDR3 loop: CASSNSQGLSGNTIYF. The CDR3 DNA reads TGTGCCAGCAGCAACTCACAGGGGCTCTCTGGAAACACCATATATTTT.

This clonotype was observed many times. The J gene is TRBJ2-7, the V gene TRBV7-2; TRBD2 is a possible D gene (8 bases). Per the germline V gene, CDR1 is SGHTA and CDR2 is FQGNSA. Trimming left V 4 bases short and J 4 bases short, with 23 bases between. The CDR3 runs 17 residues. The CDR3 reads CASSSLGGGAGGYEQYF. The DNA of the CDR3 is TGTGCCAGCAGCTCCTTAGGAGGGGGCGCGGGGGGATACGAGCAGTACTTC.

This clonotype came up once. A much larger clone lies one base from this, so it may be a read error. The rearrangement links TRBV10-2 to TRBJ1-6; D is possibly TRBD1 (5 bases). Trimming took off 6 bases at V and 0 bases at J, with 27 bases between the two ends. This CDR3 has 21 residues. The germline V gene has CDR1 WSHSY and CDR2 SAAADI. CDR3 sequence reads: CASRYWDGPGNGPSYNSPLHF. The CDR3 DNA follows: TGCGCCAGCAGATACTGGGACGGACCTGGGAACGGGCCCTCCTATAATTCACCCCTCCACTTT.

This clonotype was seen a few times. The chain is built from TRBV6-2 or TRBV6-3 and TRBJ2-5; 7 bases align to TRBD2. Germline CDR1 is MNHEY and CDR2 is SVGEGT. The CDR3 consists of 14 residues. Germline trimming cut 5 bases from V and 5 bases from J; bases unmatched to any gene: 8. The CDR3 is CASSPGLDFETQYF. In nucleotides, the CDR3 is TGTGCCAGCAGTCCTGGACTAGACTTTGAGACCCAGTACTTC.

This clonotype has ten or more counts. The chain carries TRBV19 and TRBJ1-1; D may be TRBD1 (5 bases). The CDR3 spans 14 residues. Trimming removed 4 bases at V and 5 bases at J, with 14 bases between. Germline lookup yields CDR1 LNHDA and CDR2 SQIVND (reference sequence). The CDR3 sequence is CASSKFGRGTEAFF. The CDR3 DNA follows: TGTGCCAGTAGTAAGTTCGGGCGGGGGACTGAAGCTTTCTTT. The complete variable domain, with remaining parts taken from reference TRBV19 and TRBJ1-1, reads DGGITQSPKYLFRKEGQNVTLSCEQNLNHDAMYWYRQDPGQGLRLIYYSQIVNDFQKGDIAEGYSVSREKKESFPLTVTSAQKNPTAFYLCASSKFGRGTEAFFGQGTRLTVV.

This clonotype was seen ten or more times. This chain uses TRBV12-3 or TRBV12-4 with TRBJ2-5; no definite D call. This CDR3 has 15 amino acids. V gave up 5 bases and J gave up 3 bases, with 16 bases separating them. Here the CDR3 DNA reads TGTGCCAGCAGTCCTGGGCCTCCAAGGGAAGAGACCCAGTACTTC. Encoded protein: CASSPGPPREETQYF.

This clonotype was recorded once. The chain links TRBV2 to TRBJ1-3; TRBD1 aligns across 10 bases. The end of the DNA aligns better with TRBJ1-1, so the J call may be wrong. The CDR3 has 14 residues. Germline V gene data show CDR1 as SNHLY and CDR2 as FYNNEI. CDR3 in DNA: TGTGCCAGCACGGGACAGGGGATGAACACTGAAGCTTTCTTT. This codes for CASTGQGMNTEAFF.

Only a few counts were recorded for this clonotype. J is TRBJ1-5 and V is TRBV30, with 8 bases matching TRBD1. The CDR3 runs to 12 residues. J lost 5 bases, V lost 6 bases, and 3 bases had no gene match. Germline V lookup: CDR1 GTSNPN, CDR2 SVGIG (reference sequence). CDR3 DNA sequence: TGTGCCTGTAAGACAGGGGATCAGCCCCAGCATTTT. Translation: CACKTGDQPQHF.

A remark on this clonotype: The junction does not match germline at one end; this may be a read error. The chain recombines TRBV19 with TRBJ2-7, with D possibly TRBD1 on 5 matching bases. The CDR3 loop spans 12 amino acids. Looked up from germline, CDR1 is LNHDA and CDR2 is SQIVND (reference sequence). CDR3 region: CASSDSSYEQHF. CDR3 coding DNA: TGTGCCAGTAGCGACAGCTCCTACGAGCAGCACTTC. The full variable domain, with the rest looked up from reference TRBV19 and TRBJ2-7, is DGGITQSPKYLFRKEGQNVTLSCEQNLNHDAMYWYRQDPGQGLRLIYYSQIVNDFQKGDIAEGYSVSREKKESFPLTVTSAQKNPTAFYLCASSDSSYEQHFGPGTRLTVT.

In this sample, this clonotype turned up many times. V gene TRBV5-1 combines with J gene TRBJ2-7; 8 bases align to TRBD1. V was pared by 4 bases and J by 2 bases, with 5 bases of the junction left unmatched. Germline values: CDR1 SGHRS, CDR2 YFSETQ. This CDR3 is 14 amino acids long. DNA for the CDR3: TGCGCCAGCAGCCCGGGACAGGAAACCTACGAGCAGTACTTC. Protein: CASSPGQETYEQYF.

This clonotype was counted once. V and J are TRBV7-8 and TRBJ2-7; D unclear. The V gene's germline CDR1 is SGHVS and CDR2 FQNEAQ. The CDR3 totals 13 residues. The V gene lost 6 bases and the J gene lost 0 bases, with 9 bases spanning the gap. The CDR3 DNA sequence: TGTGCCAGCAGTTACTCAACCTCCTACGAGCAGTACTTC. Amino acid sequence: CASSYSTSYEQYF.

This clonotype was seen repeatedly, ten times or more. The chain employs TRBV6-5 and TRBJ1-6; 8 nucleotides align to TRBD1. V shed 3 bases, J shed 7 bases, and the junction held 2 bases outside the gene matches. This CDR3 is 14 amino acids long. Germline CDR1 and CDR2: MNHEY and SVGAGI. This CDR3 reads CASSYRQGNSPLHF. The CDR3 region has the DNA TGTGCCAGCAGTTATCGACAGGGGAATTCACCCCTCCACTTT.

This clonotype has a count of ten or more. This sequence joins TRBV4-2 and TRBJ2-7; D remains unclear. CDR1 and CDR2 from the germline V gene are LGHNA and YNFKEQ. V was pared by 0 bases and J by 3 bases, with 12 bases between. CDR3 size: 15 residues. The CDR3 region has the DNA TGTGCCAGCAGCCAAGATTGGGCAGGCGACTACGAGCAGTACTTC. Its translation is CASSQDWAGDYEQYF.

The chain uses TRBV25-1 and TRBJ2-7; 9 positions match TRBD2. Germline assignment: CDR1 MGHDK and CDR2 SYGVNS. The CDR3 covers 14 residues. V trimming: 7 bases; J trimming: 7 bases; junction bases outside the gene matches: 11. CDR3 sequence: CASTQSRLAVEQYF. As DNA, the CDR3 is TGTGCCAGCACCCAGTCGAGACTAGCGGTGGAGCAGTACTTC.